Sequencing of this T cell receptor (beta chain) was carried out in a study of response to subunit inactivated influenza vaccine. General study findings and limits: The authors proposed limited new T cell recruitment per seasonal influenza vaccination.

TCRdb re-called the RT-PCR reads through MiXCR, storing one row per CDR3 protein. Of more than 700,000 distinct CDR3 sequences detected, about 20% appear once; the ten largest clones hold roughly 10%. The germline V and J ends were trimmed by 2 bases and 5 bases, with 9 bases remaining between them. The CDR3 has 13 residues. Germline V gives CDR1 MNHEY, CDR2 SVGAGI. The table lists this clonotype with a few counts. No antigen is known for it. This sequence originates from a man aged 45-65 years who received an inactivated influenza vaccine. Material: PBMCs from blood, obtained less than 6 days after vaccination. The V call is TRBV6-5, the J call TRBJ1-1; unclear D gene. The CDR3 DNA follows: TGTGCCAGCAGTTACCCGGGCAGAACTGAAGCTTTCTTT. This encodes CASSYPGRTEAFF.